Detailed here is one T cell receptor (beta chain). Its antigen remains unidentified. The data stem from a study of cytomegalovirus exposure and HLA in healthy donors. Study information: There were about 85 million unique TCRs (from HLA-typed donors) in an early data release. In terms of ancestry, the Caucasian-associated cluster contained roughly four fifths of the approximately 380 genotyped donors. Overall study findings and caveats: With later analysis, a missense DCLRE1C variant became linked to TCR beta V- and J-gene trimming. The authors enumerated 164 TCR beta chains as linked to cytomegalovirus.

Trimming removed 1 base at V and 8 bases at J, with 8 bases between. The CDR3 has 12 amino acids. Germline V gene sequence: CDR1 SEHNR, CDR2 FQNEAQ (reference sequence). Primers included in the PCR were 60 Vbeta and 13 Jbeta primers. The assay was immunoSEQ multiplex PCR, and TCRdb's table has in-frame clones only and misses some. The sample shows more than 150,000 clones, roughly 78% of them seen only once. The TCR sequence derives from a woman in her twenties or thirties in good health and CMV-seronegative. The source material was PBMCs. The chain couples TRBV7-9 to TRBJ1-2; perhaps TRBD1 as D (5 bases). In nucleotides, the CDR3 is TGTGCCAGCAGCTTAGGGGGCAGGGGCTACACCTTC. Encoded protein: CASSLGGRGYTF.